The clone carrying this T cell receptor beta chain showed up just a few times. As yet, its antigen is unknown. The sample comes from a study of cytomegalovirus exposure and HLA in healthy donors. Each donor's status was that of a healthy bone marrow donor. From germline, CDR1 is GTSNPN and CDR2 SVGIG (reference sequence). This CDR3 comprises 13 residues. V lost 5 bases and J lost 8, with 15 bases in between. In the PCR, 60 Vbeta and 13 Jbeta primers were used. TCRdb's copy holds only in-frame clones and misses some; the assay was immunoSEQ multiplex PCR. Among some 130,000 clones listed, about 66% were seen once. Study-wide findings and caveats: TCR beta sequences reportedly predicted most subjects' HLA-A and HLA-B alleles accurately.

This chain links TRBV30 with TRBJ1-4; no clear D. The sequencing sample was made of PBMCs. The TCR comes from a man aged 25-45 years in good health and CMV-seropositive. CDR3 DNA: TGTGCCTGGTCGATGATTGAGGGAGAAAAACTGTTTTTT. Encoded protein: CAWSMIEGEKLFF.